This T cell receptor (beta chain) stems from a study of cytotoxic CD8 clonotypes in ibrutinib-treated CLL. Overall study findings and caveats: The public clonotypes identified were infrequent and showed contraction or stability on treatment.

Trimming left V 1 base short and J 3 bases short, with 6 bases between. In germline, CDR1 is SGHTA, CDR2 FQGNSA. The CDR3 spans 13 residues. The planned depth of sequencing spanned 1 in 200,000 to 1 in 1 million T cells. The method was immunoSEQ multiplex PCR; TCRdb's version includes in-frame clones alone and lacks a portion of them. The repertoire holds some 170,000 clones, with approximately 91% as singletons. On this clone itself: Its target is not known.

The chain is built from TRBV7-2 and TRBJ1-1; no clear D. The source was PBMCs, collected at disease progression, from a patient treated with ibrutinib. The sequence was obtained from a human donor with chronic lymphocytic leukemia. In DNA form, the CDR3 reads TGTGCCAGCAGCTTAGACGTGGACACTGAAGCTTTCTTT. Its protein is CASSLDVDTEAFF.